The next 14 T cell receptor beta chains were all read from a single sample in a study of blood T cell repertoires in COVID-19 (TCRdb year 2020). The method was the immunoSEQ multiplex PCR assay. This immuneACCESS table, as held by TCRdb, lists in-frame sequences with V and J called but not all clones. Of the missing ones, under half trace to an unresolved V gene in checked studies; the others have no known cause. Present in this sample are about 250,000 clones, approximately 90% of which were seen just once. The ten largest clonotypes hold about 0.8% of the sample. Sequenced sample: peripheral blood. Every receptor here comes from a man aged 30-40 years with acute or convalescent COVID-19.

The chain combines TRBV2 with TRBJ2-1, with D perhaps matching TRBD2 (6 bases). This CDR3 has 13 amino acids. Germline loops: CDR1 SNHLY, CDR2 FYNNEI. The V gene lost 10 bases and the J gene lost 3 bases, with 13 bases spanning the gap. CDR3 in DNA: TGTGCCACCTCAAGGGGAGGCTACAATGAGCAGTTCTTC. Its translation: CATSRGGYNEQFF.

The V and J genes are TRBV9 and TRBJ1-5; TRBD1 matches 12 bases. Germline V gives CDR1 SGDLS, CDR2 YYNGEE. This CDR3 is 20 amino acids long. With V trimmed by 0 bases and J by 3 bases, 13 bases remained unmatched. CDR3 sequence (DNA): TGTGCCAGCAGCGTAGGTAGGACCGGGACAGGGGGCTTCGTCAATCAGCCCCAGCATTTT. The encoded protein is CASSVGRTGTGGFVNQPQHF.

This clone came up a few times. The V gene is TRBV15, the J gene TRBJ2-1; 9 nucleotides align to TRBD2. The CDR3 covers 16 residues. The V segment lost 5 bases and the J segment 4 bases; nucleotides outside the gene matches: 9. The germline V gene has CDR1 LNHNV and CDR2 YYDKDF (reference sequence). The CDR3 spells CATSLGSGSSYNEQFF. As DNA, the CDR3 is TGTGCCACCAGCTTAGGTAGCGGGAGTTCTTACAATGAGCAGTTCTTC.

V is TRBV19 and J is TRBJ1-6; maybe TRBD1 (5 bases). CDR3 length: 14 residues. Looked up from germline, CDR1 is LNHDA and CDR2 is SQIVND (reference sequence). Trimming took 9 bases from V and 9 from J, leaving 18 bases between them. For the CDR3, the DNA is TGTGCCAGCTCCGAAGGGGCTCTCTTTTCACCCCTCCACTTT. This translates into CASSEGALFSPLHF. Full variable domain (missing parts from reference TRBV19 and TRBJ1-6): DGGITQSPKYLFRKEGQNVTLSCEQNLNHDAMYWYRQDPGQGLRLIYYSQIVNDFQKGDIAEGYSVSREKKESFPLTVTSAQKNPTAFYLCASSEGALFSPLHFGNGTRLTVT.

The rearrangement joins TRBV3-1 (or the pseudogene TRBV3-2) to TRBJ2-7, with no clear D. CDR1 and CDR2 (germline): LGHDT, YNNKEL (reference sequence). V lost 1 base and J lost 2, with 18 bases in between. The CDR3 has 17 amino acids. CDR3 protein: CASSQGMARVWTYEQYF. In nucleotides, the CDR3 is TGTGCCAGCAGCCAAGGGATGGCTCGGGTTTGGACCTACGAGCAGTACTTC.

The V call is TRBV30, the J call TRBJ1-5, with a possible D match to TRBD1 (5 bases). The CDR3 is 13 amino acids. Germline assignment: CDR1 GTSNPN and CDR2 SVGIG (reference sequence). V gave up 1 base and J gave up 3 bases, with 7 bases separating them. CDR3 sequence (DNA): TGTGCCTGGAGTGCAGGGTACAATCAGCCCCAGCATTTT. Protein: CAWSAGYNQPQHF.

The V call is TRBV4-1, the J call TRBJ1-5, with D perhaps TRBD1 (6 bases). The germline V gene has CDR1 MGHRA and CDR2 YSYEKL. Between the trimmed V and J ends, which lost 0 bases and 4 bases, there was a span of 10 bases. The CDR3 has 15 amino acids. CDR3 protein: CASSQDRQGNQPQHF. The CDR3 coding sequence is TGCGCCAGCAGCCAAGATCGTCAGGGGAATCAGCCCCAGCATTTT.

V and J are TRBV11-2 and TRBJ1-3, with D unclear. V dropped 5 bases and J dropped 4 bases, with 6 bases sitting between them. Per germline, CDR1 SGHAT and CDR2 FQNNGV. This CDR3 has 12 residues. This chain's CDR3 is CASSQIGNTIYF. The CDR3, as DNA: TGTGCCAGCAGCCAGATCGGAAACACCATATATTTT. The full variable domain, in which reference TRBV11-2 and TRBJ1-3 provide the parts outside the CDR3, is EAGVAQSPRYKIIEKRQSVAFWCNPISGHATLYWYQQILGQGPKLLIQFQNNGVVDDSQLPKDRFSAERLKGVDSTLKIQPAKLEDSAVYLCASSQIGNTIYFGEGSWLTVV.

The CDR3 here is CASSPGVAGGMDEQFF. CDR3 bases: TGTGCCAGCAGCCCTGGGGTAGCGGGAGGTATGGATGAGCAGTTCTTC. The genes are TRBV5-8 and TRBJ2-1; 10 positions match TRBD2. V was clipped by 4 bases and J by 8 bases; unmatched bases: 12. The CDR3 has 16 residues. Germline V gene lookup returns CDR1 SGHTS and CDR2 YDEGEE.

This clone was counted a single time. The CDR3, as DNA: TGTGCCAGCAGCTTAGGGGTATTAGCGGGGATCACAGATACGCAGTATTTT. It encodes CASSLGVLAGITDTQYF. This chain joins TRBV11-3 and TRBJ2-3; 8 bases align to TRBD2. The CDR3 has 17 amino acids. The V gene end was trimmed by 1 base and the J gene end by 2 bases; junction bases not matched to a gene: 8. Germline values: CDR1 SGHNT, CDR2 YENEEA.

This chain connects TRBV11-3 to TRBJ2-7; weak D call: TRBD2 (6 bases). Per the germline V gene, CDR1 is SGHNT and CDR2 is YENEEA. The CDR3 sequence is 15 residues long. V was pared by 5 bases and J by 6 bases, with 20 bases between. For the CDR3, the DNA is TGTGCCAGCAGCAGGGGCAGGGCCACCGGGGGCGAGCAGTACTTC. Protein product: CASSRGRATGGEQYF.

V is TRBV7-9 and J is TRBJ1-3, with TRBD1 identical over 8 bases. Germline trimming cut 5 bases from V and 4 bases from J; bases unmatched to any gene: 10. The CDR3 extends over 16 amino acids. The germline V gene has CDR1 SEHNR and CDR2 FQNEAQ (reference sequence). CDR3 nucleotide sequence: TGTGCCAGCAGCACACTTGGACAGGGTAAAGGAAACACCATATATTTT. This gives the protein CASSTLGQGKGNTIYF.

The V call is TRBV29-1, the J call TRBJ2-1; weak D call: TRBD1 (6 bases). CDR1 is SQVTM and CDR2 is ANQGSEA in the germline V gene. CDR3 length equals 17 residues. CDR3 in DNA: TGCAGTCCTCTCCTACTACAGGGCAAGAGCTCCTACAATGAGCAGTTCTTC. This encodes CSPLLLQGKSSYNEQFF.

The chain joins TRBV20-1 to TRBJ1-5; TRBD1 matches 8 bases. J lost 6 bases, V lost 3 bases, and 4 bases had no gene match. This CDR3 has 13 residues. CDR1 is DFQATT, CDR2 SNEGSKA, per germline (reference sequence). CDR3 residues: CSASRTGLQPQHF. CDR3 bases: TGCAGTGCTAGTAGGACAGGGCTTCAGCCCCAGCATTTT.